A selection of T cell receptor beta chains follows, all from one sample in a study of T cell changes during pregnancy in multiple sclerosis. Some clones are missing from TCRdb's copy, which holds only in-frame ones; the method was immunoSEQ multiplex PCR. The sample consists of some 77,000 clones, roughly 91% of them appearing once. Source: peripheral blood, taken after pregnancy. These receptors were obtained from a female donor in good health, enrolled as a control in a pregnancy study. The CDR3 runs from the conserved cysteine through the conserved F or W. The D gene is left open where the match is weak. The size field is filled for only some rows; it gives once, few, many or a size class.

clone size	V gene	J gene	D gene	CDR3 DNA	CDR3 protein
NA	TRBV9	TRBJ2-1	NA	TGTGCCAGCAGCGTAGAAGGGTTAGGAGGTTACAATGAGCAGTTCTTC	CASSVEGLGGYNEQFF
NA	TRBV10-1	TRBJ2-5	NA	TGCGCCAGCAGATCGAGAGACAGTACACTCACAGAGACCCAGTACTTC	CASRSRDSTLTETQYF
NA	TRBV2	TRBJ1-2	NA	TGTGCCAGCAGTGCTGGTTCCGCCAGGTCTTACTATGGCTACACCTTC	CASSAGSARSYYGYTF
NA	TRBV4-1	TRBJ1-2	NA	TGCGCCAGCAGCGGGGCCAGGGAGGGGACGCATGGCTACACCTTC	CASSGAREGTHGYTF
NA	TRBV29-1	TRBJ1-6	NA	TGCAGCGTGCGGGGGCAGGGCAGGAGCTCGTCCTATAATTCACCCCTCCACTTT	CSVRGQGRSSSYNSPLHF
NA	TRBV19	TRBJ1-5	NA	TGTGCCAGTAGTAAATCCCCAGGGGGCAATCAGCCCCAGCATTTT	CASSKSPGGNQPQHF
NA	TRBV19	TRBJ2-5	NA	TGTGCCAGTAGTGCACGGGCAGGGATTAAGGAGACCCAGTACTTC	CASSARAGIKETQYF
NA	TRBV6-5	TRBJ1-1	TRBD1	TGTGCCAGCAGTCCGGACAGGGGGCTTACTGAAGCTTTCTTT	CASSPDRGLTEAFF
NA	TRBV6-1	TRBJ1-2	TRBD1	TGTGCCAGCAGTGGAACGGGGCTGTGGGCAGGGGGTAACTATGGCTACACCTTC	CASSGTGLWAGGNYGYTF
NA	TRBV18	TRBJ1-5	NA	TGTGCCAGCTCACGGGGAGGAAGGGAACAGCCCCAGCATTTT	CASSRGGREQPQHF
NA	TRBV2	TRBJ2-7	TRBD1	TGTGCCAGCACTTGGGACAGAGCCTACGAGCAGTACTTC	CASTWDRAYEQYF
NA	TRBV9	TRBJ1-1	NA	TGTGCCAGCAGCGTAGTAGGACAGAAGAACACTGAAGCTTTCTTT	CASSVVGQKNTEAFF
NA	TRBV4-1	TRBJ2-2	NA	TGCGCCAGCAGACCTAACCTGAACACCGGGGAGCTGTTTTTT	CASRPNLNTGELFF
NA	TRBV19	TRBJ1-2	NA	TGTGCCAGTCGCGAGCTAGGGGGGGCTATCAACTATGGCTACACCTTC	CASRELGGAINYGYTF
NA	TRBV28	TRBJ2-7	TRBD1	TGTGCCAGCAGTTTATTGCTAGGAGCGGTCGGGACAGGGGCCTACGAGCAGTACTTC	CASSLLLGAVGTGAYEQYF
once	TRBV7-9	TRBJ1-1	NA	TGTGCCAGCAGCGACAAGGCCCCGGTTACTGAAGCTTTCTTT	CASSDKAPVTEAFF
NA	TRBV5-1	TRBJ2-5	TRBD2	TGCGCCAGCAGCTTGGACCGCGGGACTAGCGGGAGGGCCGATCAAGAGACCCAGTACTTC	CASSLDRGTSGRADQETQYF
NA	TRBV7-9	TRBJ1-5	NA	TGTGCCAGCAGCTCCCGGGGAAATCAGCCCCAGCATTTT	CASSSRGNQPQHF
NA	TRBV27	TRBJ2-1	TRBD2	TGTGCCAGCAGTTTCAGGGACTATTCGGTGAATGAGCAGTTCTTC	CASSFRDYSVNEQFF
NA	TRBV6-6	TRBJ2-1	NA	TGTGCCAGCAGTTACCCGGGACAAGTAAATGAGCAGTTCTTC	CASSYPGQVNEQFF
NA	TRBV4-3	TRBJ1-4	NA	TGCGCCAGCAGCCAAGGGACAGACAAAGGTGAAAAACTGTTTTTT	CASSQGTDKGEKLFF
NA	TRBV10-3	TRBJ1-3	NA	TGTGCCATCAGCGAAGACAGGTCTGGAAACACCATATATTTT	CAISEDRSGNTIYF
once	TRBV9	TRBJ2-2	NA	TGTGCCAGCAGCGTAGACGGGGTTGCCGGGGAGCTGTTTTTT	CASSVDGVAGELFF
NA	TRBV9	TRBJ1-2	TRBD1	TGTGCCAGCAGCTTCCAGACAGGGAGTGAAGGCTACACCTTC	CASSFQTGSEGYTF
NA	TRBV19	TRBJ2-5	TRBD1	TGTGCCACCGAACAGGGGGCGGGGGAGACCCAGTACTTC	CATEQGAGETQYF
NA	TRBV7-9	TRBJ1-4	NA	TGTGCCAGCAGCTCAGGGGTCCGGCTGTTTTTT	CASSSGVRLFF
NA	TRBV4-1	TRBJ2-2	TRBD2	TGCGCCAGCAGCCGGGGCCGGGGGGGGTTCACCGGGGAGCTGTTTTTT	CASSRGRGGFTGELFF
NA	TRBV19	TRBJ1-6	TRBD1	TGTGCCAGTAGTCGCGATACAGGGGGGAACTCACCCCTCCACTTT	CASSRDTGGNSPLHF
NA	TRBV9	TRBJ2-2	TRBD2	TGTGCCAGCAGCGTAGAAAACGGGAGGACCCTGAACACCGGGGAGCTGTTTTTT	CASSVENGRTLNTGELFF
NA	TRBV29-1	TRBJ1-1	NA	TGCAGCGGTAGATTCGGGGGAGGCACTGAAGCTTTCTTT	CSGRFGGGTEAFF
NA	TRBV2	TRBJ2-2	NA	TGTGCCAGACATAGCGGCCTAACCGGGGAGCTGTTTTTT	CARHSGLTGELFF
NA	TRBV19	TRBJ2-1	NA	TGTGCCAGTATGGGGAGGAGCGGTAGGGACAATGAGCAGTTCTTC	CASMGRSGRDNEQFF
NA	TRBV5-8	TRBJ2-5	NA	TGTGCCAGCAGCTTCGGTAAAGGGGGGACCCAGTACTTC	CASSFGKGGTQYF
NA	TRBV11-2	TRBJ1-2	NA	TGTGCCAGCAGCTTAACTACTCCGGGATCCTATGGCTACACCTTC	CASSLTTPGSYGYTF
NA	TRBV6-4	TRBJ2-2	NA	TGTGCCAGCAGATCGCGCGTGGGGGAGCTGTTTTTT	CASRSRVGELFF
NA	TRBV7-2	TRBJ2-3	NA	TGTGCCAGCAGCTCCTCCACGACTAGTCCTGATACGCAGTATTTT	CASSSSTTSPDTQYF
once	TRBV4-3	TRBJ2-7	NA	TGCGCCAGCAGCCAAGATCCCGGGGTCCGAGCCGAGCAGTACTTC	CASSQDPGVRAEQYF
NA	TRBV2	TRBJ2-1	NA	TGTGCCAGCAGTCTCGACTTTGAGCAGTTCTTC	CASSLDFEQFF
NA	TRBV5-6	TRBJ2-5	NA	TGTGCCAGCAGCTTGGGTTCTGTTGAAGAGACCCAGTACTTC	CASSLGSVEETQYF
NA	TRBV4-3	TRBJ2-1	NA	TGCGCCAGCAGCCAAGTTCTCAGGCATGAGCAGTTCTTC	CASSQVLRHEQFF
NA	TRBV9	TRBJ1-1	TRBD1	TGTGCCAGCAGCGTAGAGCCCGGGACAGACAAAGCTTTCTTT	CASSVEPGTDKAFF
NA	TRBV11-1	TRBJ2-1	TRBD2	TGTGCCAGCAGCTCTAATAGCGGGGAGGATGAGCAGTTCTTC	CASSSNSGEDEQFF
NA	TRBV19	TRBJ1-1	TRBD1	TGTGCCAGTAGTATCCCGCGGACAGGGGAAGGGGGCACTGAAGCTTTCTTT	CASSIPRTGEGGTEAFF
NA	TRBV28	TRBJ2-1	TRBD2	TGTGCCAGCAAAGGAGTATGGACTAGTGCCTACAATGAGCAGTTCTTC	CASKGVWTSAYNEQFF
NA	TRBV7-2	TRBJ2-5	TRBD1	TGTGCCAGCAGGAGGGGGCTGGGGGAGACCCAGTACTTC	CASRRGLGETQYF